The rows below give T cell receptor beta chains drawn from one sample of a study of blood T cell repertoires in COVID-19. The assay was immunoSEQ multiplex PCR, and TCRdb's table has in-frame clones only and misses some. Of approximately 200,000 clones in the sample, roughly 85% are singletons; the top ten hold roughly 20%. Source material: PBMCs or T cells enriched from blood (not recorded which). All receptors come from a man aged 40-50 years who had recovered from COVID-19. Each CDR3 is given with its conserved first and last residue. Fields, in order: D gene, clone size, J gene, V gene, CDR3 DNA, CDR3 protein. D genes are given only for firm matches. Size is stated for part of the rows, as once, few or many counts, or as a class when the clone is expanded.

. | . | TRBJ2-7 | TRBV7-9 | TGTGCCAGCAGCTTAGCGGGCAGCTCCTACGAGCAGTACTTC | CASSLAGSSYEQYF
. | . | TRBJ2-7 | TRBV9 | TGTGCCAGCAGCTTCCAGGGTCACTCCTACGAGCAGTACTTC | CASSFQGHSYEQYF
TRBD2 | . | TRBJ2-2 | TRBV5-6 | TGTGCCAGCAGCAATTCCCTTAGCGGGAAAGACACCGGGGAGCTGTTTTTT | CASSNSLSGKDTGELFF
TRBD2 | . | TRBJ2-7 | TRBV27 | TGTGCCAGCAGTTGGAGTACGGCGGGAGGCTACGAGCAGTACTTC | CASSWSTAGGYEQYF
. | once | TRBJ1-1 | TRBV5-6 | TGTGCCAGCAGCCTTGGACAGCAGGAGGCTTTCTTT | CASSLGQQEAFF
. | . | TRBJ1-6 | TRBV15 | TGTGCCACCAGCAGAGATCAGGGTACCAATTCACCCCTCCACTTT | CATSRDQGTNSPLHF
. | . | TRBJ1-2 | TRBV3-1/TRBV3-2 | TGTGCCAGCAGCCAAGATAGTCAGGGCAACTATGGCTACACCTTC | CASSQDSQGNYGYTF
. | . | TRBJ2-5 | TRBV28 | TGTGCCAGCAGTTTTGGGCAGAGTTCAAGCCAAGAGACCCAGTACTTC | CASSFGQSSSQETQYF
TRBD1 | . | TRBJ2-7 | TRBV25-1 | TGTGCCAGCAGACAGGGGACCTACGAGCAGTACTTC | CASRQGTYEQYF
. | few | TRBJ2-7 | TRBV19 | TGTGCCAGTAGTATTGCGTCGGGTGACTACGAGCAGTACTTC | CASSIASGDYEQYF
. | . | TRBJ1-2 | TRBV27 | TGTGCCAGCAGTTTCCCCGGGGGGGGTGGCTACACCTTC | CASSFPGGGGYTF
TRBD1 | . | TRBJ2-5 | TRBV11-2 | TGTGCCAGCAGCGCAGGGGGAGAGACCCAGTACTTC | CASSAGGETQYF
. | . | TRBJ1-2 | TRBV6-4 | TGTGCCAGCAGTGATACGGCCGACTTAGGCTATGGCTACACCTTC | CASSDTADLGYGYTF
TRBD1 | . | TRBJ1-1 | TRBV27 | TGTGCCAGCAGTCCGGGGACAGTGAACACTGAAGCTTTCTTT | CASSPGTVNTEAFF
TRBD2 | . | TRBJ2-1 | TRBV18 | TGTGCCAGCTCACCTTTAGCGGGAGGTCACAATGAGCAGTTCTTC | CASSPLAGGHNEQFF
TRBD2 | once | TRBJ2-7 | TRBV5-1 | TGCGCCAGCAGCTTGTATGAGACGGGAGGGCCCTACGAGCAGTACTTC | CASSLYETGGPYEQYF
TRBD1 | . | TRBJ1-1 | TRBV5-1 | TGCGCCAGCAGCCGACCACCGGGACAGGGGGACACTGAAGCTTTCTTT | CASSRPPGQGDTEAFF
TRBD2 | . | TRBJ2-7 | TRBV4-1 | TGCGCCAGCAGCCAAGTGGCTAGCGGGAGGGACTACGAGCAGTACTTC | CASSQVASGRDYEQYF
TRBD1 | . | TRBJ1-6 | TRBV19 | TGTGCCAGTAGTAGAAAGACAGGGGTCGTTTCACCCCTCCACTTT | CASSRKTGVVSPLHF
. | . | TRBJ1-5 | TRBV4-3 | TGCGCCAGCAGCCCCCAGGCGGGTGCGGGTCAGCCCCAGCATTTT | CASSPQAGAGQPQHF
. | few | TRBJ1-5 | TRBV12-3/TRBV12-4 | TGTGCCAGCAGTCTCGGAGGTCAGCCCCAGCATTTT | CASSLGGQPQHF
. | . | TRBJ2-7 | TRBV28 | TGTGCCAGCAGTTCGGTCCCCACGGGGTCGCAGGAGCAGTACTTC | CASSSVPTGSQEQYF
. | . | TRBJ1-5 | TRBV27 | TGTGCCAGCAGTTTATGGTCAGGACAGAATCAGCCCCAGCATTTT | CASSLWSGQNQPQHF
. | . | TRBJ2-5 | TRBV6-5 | TGTGCCAGCAGTTACTCGGCCAGCCAAGAGACCCAGTACTTC | CASSYSASQETQYF
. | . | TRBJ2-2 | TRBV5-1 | TGCGCCAGCAGCTTGGAGCCTAGCTCGAACACCGGGGAGCTGTTTTTT | CASSLEPSSNTGELFF
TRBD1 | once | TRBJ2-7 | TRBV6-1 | TGTGCCAGCAGTGAATACTTCGACAGGGGGTACGAGCAGTACTTC | CASSEYFDRGYEQYF
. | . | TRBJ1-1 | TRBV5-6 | TGTGCCAGCAGCTTGACTTTGAACACTGAAGCTTTCTTT | CASSLTLNTEAFF
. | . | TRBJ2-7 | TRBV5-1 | TGCGCCAGCAGCTTGCGTTCAGGGCGCGAGCAGTACTTC | CASSLRSGREQYF
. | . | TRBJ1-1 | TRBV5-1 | TGCGCCAGCAGTCGGTCGGGGAGGGGTGTAGAAAACACTGAAGCTTTCTTT | CASSRSGRGVENTEAFF
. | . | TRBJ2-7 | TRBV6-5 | TGTGCCAGCAGTTATTCGTTGACTAGTAGGACCTACGAGCAGTACTTC | CASSYSLTSRTYEQYF
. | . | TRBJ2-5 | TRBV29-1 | TGCAGCGTTGGCAACTTCCAAGAGACCCAGTACTTC | CSVGNFQETQYF
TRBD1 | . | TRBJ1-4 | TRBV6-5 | TGTGCCAGCAGTACAGGACAGGCAACTAATGAAAAACTGTTTTTT | CASSTGQATNEKLFF
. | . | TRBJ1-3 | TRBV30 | TGTGCCGGGCAACAGGGTTTCGGGGACACCATATATTTT | CAGQQGFGDTIYF
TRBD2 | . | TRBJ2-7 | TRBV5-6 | TGTGCCAGCAGCCCCCTTACTAGCGGGAGCTGGGCGTACGAGCAGTACTTC | CASSPLTSGSWAYEQYF
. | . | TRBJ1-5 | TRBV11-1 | TGTGCCAGCAGCTTAGTTGGACATAGCAATCAGCCCCAGCATTTT | CASSLVGHSNQPQHF
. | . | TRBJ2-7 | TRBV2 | TGTGCCAGCAAAGACGACAGCCTCTACGAGCAGTACTTC | CASKDDSLYEQYF
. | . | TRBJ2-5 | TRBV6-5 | TGTGCCAGCAGTCCCGGGACTTTGTCAGAGACCCAGTACTTC | CASSPGTLSETQYF
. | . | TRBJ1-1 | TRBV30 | TGTGCCTGGACATATGGGGGGGCATCTGAAGCTTTCTTT | CAWTYGGASEAFF
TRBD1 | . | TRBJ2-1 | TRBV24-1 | TGTGCCACCAGTGATAATCCGGGACAGGGGATATTCAATGAGCAGTTCTTC | CATSDNPGQGIFNEQFF
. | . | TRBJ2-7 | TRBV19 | TGTGCCAGTAGTATAGATGCCTCTAGCTCCTACGAGCAGTACTTC | CASSIDASSSYEQYF
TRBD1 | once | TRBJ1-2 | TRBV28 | TGTGCCAGCAGCGGGACAGGGCTGGGGGGCTACACCTTC | CASSGTGLGGYTF
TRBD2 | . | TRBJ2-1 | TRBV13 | TGTGCCAGCAAGGCTAGCGGATACAATGAGCAGTTCTTC | CASKASGYNEQFF
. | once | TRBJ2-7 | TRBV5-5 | TGTGCCAGCAGCTTGCTCCGGGAGAAAGTTGGCGAGCAGTACTTC | CASSLLREKVGEQYF
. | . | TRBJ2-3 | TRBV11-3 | TGTGCCAGCAGCTTAGCGGTCCTTCCCGATACGCAGTATTTT | CASSLAVLPDTQYF
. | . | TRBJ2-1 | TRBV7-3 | TGTGCCAGCAGCTTGGCATTCTCCTCGGGTGAGCAGTTCTTC | CASSLAFSSGEQFF
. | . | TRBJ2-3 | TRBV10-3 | TGTGCCATCAGTGCAATTGGGGCTTCGGTACTGAGCACAGATACGCAGTATTTT | CAISAIGASVLSTDTQYF
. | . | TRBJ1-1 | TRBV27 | TGTGCCAGTCGCACATATGAGAACACTGAAGCTTTCTTT | CASRTYENTEAFF
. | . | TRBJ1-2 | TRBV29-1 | TGCAGCGGGGGTGGAGGGAACTATGGCTACACCTTC | CSGGGGNYGYTF
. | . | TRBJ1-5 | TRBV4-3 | TGCGCCAGCAGCCCCGAGAGGAGTCTTTCGCCCCAGCATTTT | CASSPERSLSPQHF
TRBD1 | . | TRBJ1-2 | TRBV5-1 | TGCGCCAGCAGCTTGGACAGGGGGCAGGGAGGCTACACCTTC | CASSLDRGQGGYTF